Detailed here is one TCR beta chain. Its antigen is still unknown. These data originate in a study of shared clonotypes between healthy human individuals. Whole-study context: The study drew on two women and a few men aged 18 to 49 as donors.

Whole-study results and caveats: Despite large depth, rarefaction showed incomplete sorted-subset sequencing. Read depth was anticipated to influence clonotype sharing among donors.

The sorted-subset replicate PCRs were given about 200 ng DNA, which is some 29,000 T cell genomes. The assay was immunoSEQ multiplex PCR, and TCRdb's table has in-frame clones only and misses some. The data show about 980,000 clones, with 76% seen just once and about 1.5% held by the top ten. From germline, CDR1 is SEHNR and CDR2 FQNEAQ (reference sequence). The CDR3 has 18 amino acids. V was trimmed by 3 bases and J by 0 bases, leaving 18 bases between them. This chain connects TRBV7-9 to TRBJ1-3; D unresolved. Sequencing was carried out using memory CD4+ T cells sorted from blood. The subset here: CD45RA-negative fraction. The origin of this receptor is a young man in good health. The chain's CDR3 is CASSFSAQLVYSGNTIYF. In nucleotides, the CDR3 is TGTGCCAGCAGCTTCAGCGCCCAGTTGGTCTACTCTGGAAACACCATATATTTT.